This note documents a single T cell receptor beta chain sequence. Antigen specificity is unknown. The data derive from a study of T cell clones after liver transplantation. Study details: HCV positivity affected three of eight recipients; the rest lacked autoimmune or viral indications. Patients counted as tolerant after at least one year off all immunosuppression, enzymes not exceeding twice normal.

The repertoire was sequenced with immunoSEQ multiplex PCR; TCRdb's copy has only in-frame clones and lacks some. The data show approximately 71,000 clones, about 92% seen once. Broader study findings: Graft donor-reactive T cells may have migrated into the graft rather than being deleted.

The CDR3 is made up of 13 amino acids. Trimming cost V 5 bases and J 7 bases, with 11 bases left between them. Germline CDR1 reads SEHNR; CDR2 reads FQNEAQ (reference sequence). Sequencing was performed on CD4+ T cells from blood, taken around 25 months after liver transplant. This clonotype originated in a human patient who received a liver transplant. Some T cells may have originated in the graft donor. This sequence joins TRBV7-9 and TRBJ2-2, with unresolved D. CDR3 DNA: TGTGCCAGCAGCCCCCAGGTACACGGGGAGCTGTTTTTT. Its protein product is CASSPQVHGELFF. The variable domain in full, with the rest retrieved from reference TRBV7-9 and TRBJ2-2, is DTGVSQNPRHKITKRGQNVTFRCDPISEHNRLYWYRQTLGQGPEFLTYFQNEAQLEKSRLLSDRFSAERPKGSFSTLEIQRTEQGDSAMYLCASSPQVHGELFFGEGSRLTVL.